This TCR beta chain was sequenced in a study of cytomegalovirus exposure and HLA in healthy donors. PCR primers comprised 60 Vbeta and 13 Jbeta primers. Clones were read by immunoSEQ multiplex PCR, and TCRdb kept only the in-frame ones, dropping some. This sample has approximately 170,000 clones, with 78% found just once. V was clipped by 0 bases and J by 0 bases, with 6 bases between them. The CDR3 spans 14 residues. Germline CDR1 LNHNV, CDR2 YYDKDF (reference sequence). The chain recombines TRBV15 with TRBJ2-7; D is unclear. This clonotype originated in a woman in her thirties or forties in good health and CMV-seropositive. The sample taken for sequencing was PBMCs. The CDR3 spells CATSRDVGSYEQYF. In DNA, the CDR3 is TGTGCCACCAGCAGAGATGTCGGCTCCTACGAGCAGTACTTC.